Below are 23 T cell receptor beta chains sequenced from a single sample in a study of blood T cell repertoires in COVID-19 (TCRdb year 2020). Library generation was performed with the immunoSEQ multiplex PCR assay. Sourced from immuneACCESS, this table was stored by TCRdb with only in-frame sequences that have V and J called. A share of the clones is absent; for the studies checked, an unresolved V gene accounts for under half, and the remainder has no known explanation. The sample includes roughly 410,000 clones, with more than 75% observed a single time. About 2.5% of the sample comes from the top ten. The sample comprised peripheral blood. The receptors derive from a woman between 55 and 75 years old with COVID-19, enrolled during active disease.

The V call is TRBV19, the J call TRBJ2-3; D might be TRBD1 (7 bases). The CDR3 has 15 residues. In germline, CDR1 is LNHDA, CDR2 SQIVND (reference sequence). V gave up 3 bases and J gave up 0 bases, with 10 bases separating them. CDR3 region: CASSIRGTSTDTQYF. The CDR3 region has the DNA TGTGCCAGTAGTATCAGGGGGACTAGCACAGATACGCAGTATTTT. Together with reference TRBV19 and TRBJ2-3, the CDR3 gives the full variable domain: DGGITQSPKYLFRKEGQNVTLSCEQNLNHDAMYWYRQDPGQGLRLIYYSQIVNDFQKGDIAEGYSVSREKKESFPLTVTSAQKNPTAFYLCASSIRGTSTDTQYFGPGTRLTVL.

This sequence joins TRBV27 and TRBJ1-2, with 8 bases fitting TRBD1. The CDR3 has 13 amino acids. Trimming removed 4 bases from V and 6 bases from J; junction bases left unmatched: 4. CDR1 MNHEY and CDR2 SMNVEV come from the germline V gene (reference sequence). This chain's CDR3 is CASSYRDRNGYTF. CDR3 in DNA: TGTGCCAGCAGTTACCGGGACAGGAATGGCTACACCTTC.

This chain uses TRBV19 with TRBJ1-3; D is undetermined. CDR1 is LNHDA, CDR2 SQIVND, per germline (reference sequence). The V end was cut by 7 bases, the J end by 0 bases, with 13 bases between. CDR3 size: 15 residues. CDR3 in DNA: TGTGCCAGTACATCAGGAGGGCTCTCTGGAAACACCATATATTTT. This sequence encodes CASTSGGLSGNTIYF.

CDR3 bases: TGTGCCAGCAGTGAAGCAACATCGGGAGGAACTGAAGCTTTCTTT. This encodes CASSEATSGGTEAFF. The chain uses TRBV6-1 and TRBJ1-1; D not resolved. CDR3 length equals 15 residues. The V and J ends lost 0 bases and 5 bases respectively, with 13 bases between them. CDR1 MNHNS and CDR2 SASEGT come from the germline V gene.

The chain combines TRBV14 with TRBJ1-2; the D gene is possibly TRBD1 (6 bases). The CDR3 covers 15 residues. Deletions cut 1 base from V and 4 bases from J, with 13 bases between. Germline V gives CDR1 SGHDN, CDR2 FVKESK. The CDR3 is CASSQAGGSSYGYTF. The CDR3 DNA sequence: TGTGCCAGCAGCCAAGCGGGGGGCTCAAGCTATGGCTACACCTTC.

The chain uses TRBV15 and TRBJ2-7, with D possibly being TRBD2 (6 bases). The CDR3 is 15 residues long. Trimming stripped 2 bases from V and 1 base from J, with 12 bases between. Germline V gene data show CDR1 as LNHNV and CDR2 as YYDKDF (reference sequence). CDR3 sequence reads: CATSRKRVPSYEQYF. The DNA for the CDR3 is TGTGCCACCAGCAGAAAGCGGGTCCCATCCTACGAGCAGTACTTC.

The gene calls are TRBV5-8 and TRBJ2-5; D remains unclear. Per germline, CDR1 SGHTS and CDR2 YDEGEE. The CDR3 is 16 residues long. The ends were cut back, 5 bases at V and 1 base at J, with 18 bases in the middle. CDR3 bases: TGTGCCAGCAGTGGCGGCCGCCGTACGTCCCAAGAGACCCAGTACTTC. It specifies CASSGGRRTSQETQYF.

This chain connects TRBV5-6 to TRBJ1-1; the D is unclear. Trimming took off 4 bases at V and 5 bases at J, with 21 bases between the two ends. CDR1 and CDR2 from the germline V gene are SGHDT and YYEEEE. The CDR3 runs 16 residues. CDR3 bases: TGTGCCAGCAGCGTGAGACTTAGAGGGCCTTTTACTGAAGCTTTCTTT. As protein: CASSVRLRGPFTEAFF.

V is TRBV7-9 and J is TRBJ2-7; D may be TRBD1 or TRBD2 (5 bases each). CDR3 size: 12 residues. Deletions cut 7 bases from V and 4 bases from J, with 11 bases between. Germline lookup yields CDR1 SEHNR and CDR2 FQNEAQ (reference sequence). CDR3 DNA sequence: TGTGCCAGCACAGGGAGAGGTTACGAGCAGTACTTC. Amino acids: CASTGRGYEQYF.

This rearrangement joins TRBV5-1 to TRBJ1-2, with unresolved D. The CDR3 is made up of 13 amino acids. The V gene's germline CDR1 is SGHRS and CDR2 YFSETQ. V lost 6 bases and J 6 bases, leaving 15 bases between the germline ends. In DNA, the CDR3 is TGCGCCAGCAACCCACGAGGGTGGGATGGCTACACCTTC. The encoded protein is CASNPRGWDGYTF.

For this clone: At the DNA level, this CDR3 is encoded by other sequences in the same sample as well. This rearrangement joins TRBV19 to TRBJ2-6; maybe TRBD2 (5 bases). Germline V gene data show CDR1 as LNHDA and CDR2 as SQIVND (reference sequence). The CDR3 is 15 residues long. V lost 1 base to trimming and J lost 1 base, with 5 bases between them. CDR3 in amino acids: CASSIGGSGANVLTF. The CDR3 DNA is TGTGCCAGTAGTATAGGAGGGTCTGGGGCCAACGTCCTGACTTTC.

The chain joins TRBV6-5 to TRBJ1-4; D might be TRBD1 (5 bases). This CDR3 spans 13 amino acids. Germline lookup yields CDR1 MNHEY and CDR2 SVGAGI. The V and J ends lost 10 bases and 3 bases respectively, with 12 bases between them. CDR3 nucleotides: TGTGCCACATTGGGGGGGGCTAATGAAAAACTGTTTTTT. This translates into CATLGGANEKLFF.

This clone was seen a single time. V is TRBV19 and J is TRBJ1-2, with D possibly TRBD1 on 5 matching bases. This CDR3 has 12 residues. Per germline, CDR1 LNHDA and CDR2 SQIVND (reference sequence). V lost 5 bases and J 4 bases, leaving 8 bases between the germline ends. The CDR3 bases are TGTGCCAGTAGTCGGGACTCCTATGGCTACACCTTC. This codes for CASSRDSYGYTF.

This chain's CDR3 is CASTVSREALAKNIQYF. CDR3 sequence (DNA): TGTGCCAGCACCGTAAGCAGGGAGGCCTTAGCCAAAAACATTCAGTACTTC. The chain recombines TRBV7-9 with TRBJ2-4; perhaps TRBD2 as D (6 bases). The CDR3 length is 17 residues. V dropped 7 bases and J dropped 0 bases, with 19 bases sitting between them. CDR1 is SEHNR, CDR2 FQNEAQ, per germline (reference sequence).

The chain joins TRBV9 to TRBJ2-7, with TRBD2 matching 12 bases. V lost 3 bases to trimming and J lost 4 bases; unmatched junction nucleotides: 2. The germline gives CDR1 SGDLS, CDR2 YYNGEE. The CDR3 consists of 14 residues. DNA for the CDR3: TGTGCCAGCAGCGCTAGCGGGGGGGCTTACGAGCAGTACTTC. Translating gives CASSASGGAYEQYF.

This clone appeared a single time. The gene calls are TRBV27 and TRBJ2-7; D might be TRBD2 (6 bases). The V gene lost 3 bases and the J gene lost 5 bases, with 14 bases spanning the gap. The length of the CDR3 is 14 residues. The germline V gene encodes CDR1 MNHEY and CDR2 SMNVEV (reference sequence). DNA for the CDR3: TGTGCCAGCAGTTTTAGGAGGGAAGGGCACGAGCAGTACTTC. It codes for CASSFRREGHEQYF.

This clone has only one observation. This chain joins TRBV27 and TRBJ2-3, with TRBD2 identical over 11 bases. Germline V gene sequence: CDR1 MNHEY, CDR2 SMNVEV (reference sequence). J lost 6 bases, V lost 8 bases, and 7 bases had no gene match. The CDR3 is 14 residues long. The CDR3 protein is CASASGRFWDTQYF. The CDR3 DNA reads TGTGCCAGCGCTAGCGGGAGGTTTTGGGATACGCAGTATTTT.

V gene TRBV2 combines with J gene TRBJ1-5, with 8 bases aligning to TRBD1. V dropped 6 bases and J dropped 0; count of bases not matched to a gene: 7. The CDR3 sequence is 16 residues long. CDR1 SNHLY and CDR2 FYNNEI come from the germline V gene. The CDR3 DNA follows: TGTGCCAGCAGGGCAGGGGGCTACTATAGCAATCAGCCCCAGCATTTT. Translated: CASRAGGYYSNQPQHF.

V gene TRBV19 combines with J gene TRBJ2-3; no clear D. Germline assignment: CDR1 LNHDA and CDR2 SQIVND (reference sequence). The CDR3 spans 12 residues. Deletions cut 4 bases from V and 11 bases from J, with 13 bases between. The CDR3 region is CASSSPPLMQYF. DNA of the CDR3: TGTGCCAGTAGTAGTCCACCACTTATGCAGTATTTT.

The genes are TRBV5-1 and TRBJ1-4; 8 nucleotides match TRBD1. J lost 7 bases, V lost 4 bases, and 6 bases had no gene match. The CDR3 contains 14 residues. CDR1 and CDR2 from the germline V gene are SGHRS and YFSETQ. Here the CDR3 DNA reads TGCGCCAGCAGCCCACAGGGGGAGTTTGAAAAACTGTTTTTT. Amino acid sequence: CASSPQGEFEKLFF.

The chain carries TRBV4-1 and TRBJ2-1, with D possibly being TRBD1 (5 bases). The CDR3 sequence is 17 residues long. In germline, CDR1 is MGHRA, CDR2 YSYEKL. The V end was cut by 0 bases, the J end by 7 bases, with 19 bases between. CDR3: CASSQESDTKARNEQFF. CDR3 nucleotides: TGCGCCAGCAGCCAAGAATCGGACACTAAAGCGAGAAATGAGCAGTTCTTC.

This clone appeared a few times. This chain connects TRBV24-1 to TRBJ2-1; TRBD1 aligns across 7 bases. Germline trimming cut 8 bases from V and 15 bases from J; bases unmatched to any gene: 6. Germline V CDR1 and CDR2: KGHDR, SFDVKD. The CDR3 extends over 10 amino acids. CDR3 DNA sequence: TGTGCCACCATAGGGGGCGAACGGTTCTTC. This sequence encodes CATIGGERFF.

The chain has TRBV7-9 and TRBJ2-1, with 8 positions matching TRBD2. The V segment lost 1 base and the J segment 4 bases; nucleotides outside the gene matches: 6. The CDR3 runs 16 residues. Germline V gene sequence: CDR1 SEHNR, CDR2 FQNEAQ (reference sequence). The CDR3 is CASSLGPAGVYNEQFF. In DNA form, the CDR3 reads TGTGCCAGCAGCTTAGGGCCAGCGGGGGTATACAATGAGCAGTTCTTC. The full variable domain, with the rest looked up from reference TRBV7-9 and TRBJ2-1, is DTGVSQNPRHKITKRGQNVTFRCDPISEHNRLYWYRQTLGQGPEFLTYFQNEAQLEKSRLLSDRFSAERPKGSFSTLEIQRTEQGDSAMYLCASSLGPAGVYNEQFFGPGTRLTVL.